This TCR beta chain was recovered during a study of shared clonotypes between healthy human individuals. Overall study results and limits: Represented diversity, genetic and exposure-history alike, was limited by few donors.

Turning to this clone: As yet, its antigen is unknown.

Naivety among CD8 cells was defined by CD45RO negativity and positive CCR7 selection, thereby excluding terminally differentiated effector memory CD45RA+ cells. For every subset, genomic DNA was evenly distributed across several immunoSEQ plates. Under the authors' procedure: Filtering was not the same, since immunoSEQ gave junction-only sequences without quality scores. The assay was immunoSEQ multiplex PCR, and TCRdb's table has in-frame clones only and misses some. V and J calls and clone size come straight from that table; D and trimming were deduced from the DNA. Found here are a few million clones, roughly 95% of them singletons; the top ten hold over 1.5%. This CDR3 has 15 amino acids. The J segment lost 5 bases and the V segment lost 4 bases, leaving 10 bases of the junction unmatched. Per the germline V gene, CDR1 is LGHNA and CDR2 is YSLEER.

The chain uses TRBV4-3 and TRBJ1-1; 7 bases line up with TRBD1. The clonotype comes from a man between 18 and 35 years old in good health. Some clones in this sample may be carry-over from other donors' samples. Sequencing used naive CD8+ T cells from PBMCs. The DNA for the CDR3 is TGCGCCAGCAGCCCGATACAGGGGTGGGTTACTGAAGCTTTCTTT. This gives the protein CASSPIQGWVTEAFF.